This T cell receptor (beta chain) is drawn from a study of blood T cell repertoires in COVID-19. Study in general: Samples representing acute and convalescent COVID-19 were sourced from the United States, Italy and Spain. PBMCs, B-cell-depleted T cells, or T cells provided the cDNA or gDNA that made up the material.

The CDR3 is made up of 13 amino acids. Trimming shortened V by 3 bases and J by 3 bases, and 8 bases separated the two germline ends. Germline V gives CDR1 LNHDA, CDR2 SQIVND (reference sequence). In the authors' workflow: The authors estimated nucleated cell counts from reference gene primer amplification. Data came from immunoSEQ multiplex PCR; TCRdb stores just in-frame clones and leaves some out. V and J calls and clone size come straight from that table; D and trimming were deduced from the DNA. The table has some 200,000 clones, 75% to 95% seen once; the top ten hold approximately 0.5%. The chain joins TRBV19 to TRBJ2-5; D perhaps matches TRBD1 (5 bases). The sequenced sample was peripheral blood. The clonotype was recovered from a man in his fifties with acute or convalescent COVID-19. The CDR3, as DNA: TGTGCCAGTAGTATGTCGACAGAAGAGACCCAGTACTTC. It is translated as CASSMSTEETQYF.